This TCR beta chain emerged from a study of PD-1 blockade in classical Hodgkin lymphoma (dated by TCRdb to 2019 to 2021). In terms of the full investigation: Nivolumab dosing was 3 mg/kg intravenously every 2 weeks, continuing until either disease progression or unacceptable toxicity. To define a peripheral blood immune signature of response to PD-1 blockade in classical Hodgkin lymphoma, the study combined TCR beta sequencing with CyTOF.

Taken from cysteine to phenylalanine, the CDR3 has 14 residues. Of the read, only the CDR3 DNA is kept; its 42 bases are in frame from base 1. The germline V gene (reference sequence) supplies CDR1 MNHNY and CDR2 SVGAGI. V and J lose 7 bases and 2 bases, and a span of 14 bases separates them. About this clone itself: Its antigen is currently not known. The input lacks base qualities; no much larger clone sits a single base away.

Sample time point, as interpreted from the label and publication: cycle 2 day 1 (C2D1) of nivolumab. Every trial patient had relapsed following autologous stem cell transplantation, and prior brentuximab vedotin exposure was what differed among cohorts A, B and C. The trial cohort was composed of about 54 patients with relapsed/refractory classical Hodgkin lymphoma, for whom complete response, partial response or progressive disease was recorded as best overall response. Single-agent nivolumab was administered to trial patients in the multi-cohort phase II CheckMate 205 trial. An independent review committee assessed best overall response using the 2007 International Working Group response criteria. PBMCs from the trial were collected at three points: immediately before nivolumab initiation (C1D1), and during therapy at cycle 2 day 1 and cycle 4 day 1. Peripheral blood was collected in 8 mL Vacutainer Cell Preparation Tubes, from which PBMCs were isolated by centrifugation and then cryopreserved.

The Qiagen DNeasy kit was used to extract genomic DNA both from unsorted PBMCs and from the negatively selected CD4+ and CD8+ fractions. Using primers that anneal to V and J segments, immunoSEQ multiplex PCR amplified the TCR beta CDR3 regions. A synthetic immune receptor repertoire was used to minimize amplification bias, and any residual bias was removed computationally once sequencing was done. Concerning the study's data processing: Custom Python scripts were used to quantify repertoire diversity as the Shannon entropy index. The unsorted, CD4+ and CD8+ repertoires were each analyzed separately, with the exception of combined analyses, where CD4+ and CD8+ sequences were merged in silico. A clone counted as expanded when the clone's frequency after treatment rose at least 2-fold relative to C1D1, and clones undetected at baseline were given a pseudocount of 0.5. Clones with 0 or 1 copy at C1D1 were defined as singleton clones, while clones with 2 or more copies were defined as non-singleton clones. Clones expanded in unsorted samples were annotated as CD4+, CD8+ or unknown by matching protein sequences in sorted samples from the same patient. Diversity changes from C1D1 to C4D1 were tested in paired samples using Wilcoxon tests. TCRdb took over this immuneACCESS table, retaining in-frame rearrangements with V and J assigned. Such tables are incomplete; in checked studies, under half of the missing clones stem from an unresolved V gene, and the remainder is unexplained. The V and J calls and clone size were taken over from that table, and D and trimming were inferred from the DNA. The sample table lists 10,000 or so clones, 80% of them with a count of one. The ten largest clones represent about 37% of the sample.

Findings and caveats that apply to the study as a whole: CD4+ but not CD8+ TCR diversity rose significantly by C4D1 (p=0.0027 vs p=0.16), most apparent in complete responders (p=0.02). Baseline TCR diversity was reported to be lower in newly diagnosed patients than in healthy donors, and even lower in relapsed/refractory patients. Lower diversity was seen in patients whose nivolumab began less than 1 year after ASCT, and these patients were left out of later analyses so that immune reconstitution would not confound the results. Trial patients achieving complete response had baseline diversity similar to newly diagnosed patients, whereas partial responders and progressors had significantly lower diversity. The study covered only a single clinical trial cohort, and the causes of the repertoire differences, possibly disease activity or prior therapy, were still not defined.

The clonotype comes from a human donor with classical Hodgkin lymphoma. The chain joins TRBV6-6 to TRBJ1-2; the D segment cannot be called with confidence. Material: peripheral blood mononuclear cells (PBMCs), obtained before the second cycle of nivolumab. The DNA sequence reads TGTGCCAGCACCCACACCGTGGCGAACTATGGCTACACCTTC. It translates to CASTHTVANYGYTF.